This T cell receptor beta chain derives from a study of blood T cells in healthy people across ages. The CDR3 sequence is 15 residues long. Germline V lookup: CDR1 SGHTA, CDR2 FQGNSA. J lost 8 bases, V lost 2 bases, and 4 bases had no gene match. There are a few counts of this clonotype. The use of a sample-barcoded 5' primer and a J-beta primer mix characterized a second PCR of roughly 6 to 11 cycles. TCRdb processed the 5' RACE reads anew with MiXCR; each CDR3 protein has one entry. The sample has 1,800,000 or so distinct CDR3 sequences; around 40% are singletons. The chain joins TRBV7-2 to TRBJ2-1; 12 bases align to TRBD2. This clonotype originated in a human donor in good health. What was sequenced was blood. For the CDR3, the DNA is TGTGCCAGCAGCTTACTAGCGGGGGGGCATGATGAGCAGTTCTTC. Amino acids: CASSLLAGGHDEQFF. The whole variable domain, remainder taken from reference TRBV7-2 and TRBJ2-1, is GAGVSQSPSNKVTEKGKDVELRCDPISGHTALYWYRQSLGQGLEFLIYFQGNSAPDKSGLPSDRFSAERTGGSVSTLTIQRTQQEDSAVYLCASSLLAGGHDEQFFGPGTRLTVL.